The clone carrying this T cell receptor beta chain came up many times. Its antigen is still unknown. Every donor was a healthy Caucasian. These data originate in a study of identical twins. General observations from the study: The study found weaker excess twin sharing in beta out-of-frame sequences. Conclusions relied on cross-sectional statistical analysis, not following the same donors.

TCRdb called the 5' RACE reads again in MiXCR, with one record for every CDR3 protein. The data contain under 300,000 distinct CDR3 sequences, approximately 11% of them singletons. The sample was also linked to a second study, of yellow fever vaccine responses in identical twins. That paper notes: In identical twins, vaccine T cell responses appeared partly shared and partly individual.

The material sequenced was memory (CD45RO+) T cells sorted from blood. The receptor was isolated from a woman aged 18-29 years in good health.

In DNA, the CDR3 is TGTGCCAGCAGCTTAGCGCGGGGATTCAATGAGCAGTTCTTC. Translation gives CASSLARGFNEQFF. V usage is TRBV7-9 and J usage is TRBJ2-1; a weak D match, TRBD2 (6 bases). The CDR3 loop spans 14 amino acids. Germline CDR1 reads SEHNR; CDR2 reads FQNEAQ (reference sequence). V was trimmed by 0 bases and J by 6 bases, leaving 9 bases between them.